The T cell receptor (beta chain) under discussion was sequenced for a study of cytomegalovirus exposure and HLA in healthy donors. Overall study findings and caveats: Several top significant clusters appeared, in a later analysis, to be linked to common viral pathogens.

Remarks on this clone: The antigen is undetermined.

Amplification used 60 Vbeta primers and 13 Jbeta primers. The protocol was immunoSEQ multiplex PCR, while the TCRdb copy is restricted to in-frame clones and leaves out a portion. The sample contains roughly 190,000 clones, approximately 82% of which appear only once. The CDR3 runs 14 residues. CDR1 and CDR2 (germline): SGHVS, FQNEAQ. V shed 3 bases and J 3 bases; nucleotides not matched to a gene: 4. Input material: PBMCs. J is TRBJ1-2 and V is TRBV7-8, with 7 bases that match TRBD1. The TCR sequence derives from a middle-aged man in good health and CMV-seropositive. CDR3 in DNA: TGTGCCAGCAGCTTTACAGGGGTAGACTATGGCTACACCTTC. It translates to CASSFTGVDYGYTF.